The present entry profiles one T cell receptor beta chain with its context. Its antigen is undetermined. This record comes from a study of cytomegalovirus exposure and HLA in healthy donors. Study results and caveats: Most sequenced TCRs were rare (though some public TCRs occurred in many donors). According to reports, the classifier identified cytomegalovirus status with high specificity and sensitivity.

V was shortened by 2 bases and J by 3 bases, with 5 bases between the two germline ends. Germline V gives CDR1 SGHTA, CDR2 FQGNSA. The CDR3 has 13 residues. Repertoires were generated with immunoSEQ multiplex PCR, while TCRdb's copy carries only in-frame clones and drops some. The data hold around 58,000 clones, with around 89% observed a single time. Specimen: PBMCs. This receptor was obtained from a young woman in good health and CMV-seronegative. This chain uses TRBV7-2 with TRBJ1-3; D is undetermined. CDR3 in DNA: TGTGCCAGCAGCTTATTAGTTGGAAACACCATATATTTT. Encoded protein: CASSLLVGNTIYF.